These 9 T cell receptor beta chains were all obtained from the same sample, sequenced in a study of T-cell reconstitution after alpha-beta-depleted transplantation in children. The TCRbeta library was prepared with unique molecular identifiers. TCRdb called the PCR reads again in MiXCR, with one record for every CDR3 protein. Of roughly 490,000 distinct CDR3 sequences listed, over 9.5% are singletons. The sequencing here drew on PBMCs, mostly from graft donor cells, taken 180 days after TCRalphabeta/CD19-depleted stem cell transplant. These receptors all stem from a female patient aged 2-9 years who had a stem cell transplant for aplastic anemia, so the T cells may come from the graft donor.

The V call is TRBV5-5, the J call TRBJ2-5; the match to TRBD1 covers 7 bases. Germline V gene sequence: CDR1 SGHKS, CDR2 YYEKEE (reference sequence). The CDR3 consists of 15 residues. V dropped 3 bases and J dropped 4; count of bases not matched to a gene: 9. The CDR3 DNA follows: TGTGCCAGCAGCTCGGGGTACAGGGGTGGAGAGACCCAGTACTTC. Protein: CASSSGYRGGETQYF.

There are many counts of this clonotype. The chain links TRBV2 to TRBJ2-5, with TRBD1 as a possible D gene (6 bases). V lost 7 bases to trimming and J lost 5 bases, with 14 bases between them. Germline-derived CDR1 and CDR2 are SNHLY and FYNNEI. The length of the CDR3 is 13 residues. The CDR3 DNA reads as TGTGCCAGCAACCGGGCTAGGGGGGAGACCCAGTACTTC. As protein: CASNRARGETQYF.

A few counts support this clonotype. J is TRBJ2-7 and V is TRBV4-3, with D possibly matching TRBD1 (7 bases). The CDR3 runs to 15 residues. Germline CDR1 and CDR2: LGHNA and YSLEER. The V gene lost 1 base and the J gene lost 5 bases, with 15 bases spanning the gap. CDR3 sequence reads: CASSQGLQGGNEQYF. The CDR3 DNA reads TGCGCCAGCAGCCAAGGTCTCCAGGGGGGCAACGAGCAGTACTTC.

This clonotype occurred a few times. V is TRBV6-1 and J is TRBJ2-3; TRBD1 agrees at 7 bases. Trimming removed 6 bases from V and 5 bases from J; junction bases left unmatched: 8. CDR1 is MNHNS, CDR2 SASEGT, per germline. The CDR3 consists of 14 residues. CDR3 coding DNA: TGTGCCAGCAGCCCCACCGACAGGGTAGATACGCAGTATTTT. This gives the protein CASSPTDRVDTQYF.

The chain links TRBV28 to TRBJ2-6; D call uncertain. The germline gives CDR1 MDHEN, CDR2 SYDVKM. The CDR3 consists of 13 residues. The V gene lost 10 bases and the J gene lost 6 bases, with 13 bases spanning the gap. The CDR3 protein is CATNFGEANVLTF. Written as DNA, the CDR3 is TGTGCCACCAACTTCGGAGAGGCCAACGTCCTGACTTTC.

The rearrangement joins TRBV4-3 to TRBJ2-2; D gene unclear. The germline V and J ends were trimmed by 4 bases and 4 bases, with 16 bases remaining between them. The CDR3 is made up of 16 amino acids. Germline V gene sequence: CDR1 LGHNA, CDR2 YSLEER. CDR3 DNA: TGCGCCAGCAGCCCGTACGTCGCTGTCGGCACCGGGGAGCTGTTTTTT. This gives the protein CASSPYVAVGTGELFF.

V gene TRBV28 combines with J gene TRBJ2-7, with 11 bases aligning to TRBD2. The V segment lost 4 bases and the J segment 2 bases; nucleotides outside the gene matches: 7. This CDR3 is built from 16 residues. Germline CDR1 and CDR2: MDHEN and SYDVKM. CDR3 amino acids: CASSSPTSGMPYEQYF. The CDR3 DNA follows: TGTGCCAGCAGTTCCCCGACTAGCGGGATGCCCTACGAGCAGTACTTC.

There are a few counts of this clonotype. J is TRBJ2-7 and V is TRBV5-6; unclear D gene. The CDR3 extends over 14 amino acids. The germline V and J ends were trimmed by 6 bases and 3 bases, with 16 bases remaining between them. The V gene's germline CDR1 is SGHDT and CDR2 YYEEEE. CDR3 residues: CASNEEGRVYEQYV. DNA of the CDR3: TGTGCCAGCAACGAAGAAGGACGGGTCTACGAGCAGTACGTC.

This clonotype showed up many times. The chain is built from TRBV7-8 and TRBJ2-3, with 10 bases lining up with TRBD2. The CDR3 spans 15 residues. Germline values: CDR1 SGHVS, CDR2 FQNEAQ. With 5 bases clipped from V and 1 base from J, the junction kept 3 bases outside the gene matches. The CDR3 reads CASSHGLAGTDTQYF. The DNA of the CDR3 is TGTGCCAGCAGCCACGGACTAGCGGGCACAGATACGCAGTATTTT.